This T cell receptor beta chain was obtained from a study of cytotoxic CD8 clonotypes in ibrutinib-treated CLL. The study's findings and limits: Higher circulating CD8+ T-cell counts strongly accompanied higher baseline clonality, above age-matched healthy donors. Clonality increased with ibrutinib response but returned toward baseline at progression. Among the clonotypes, public ones were uncommon and contracted or held stable on treatment.

Details on this clone: What it binds is unknown. At one of its ends the junction is not consistent with the germline gene, which may arise from a read error.

This CDR3 region has 11 residues. Per germline, CDR1 SGHNT and CDR2 YYREEE (reference sequence). Investigators sought sequencing depths of between 1 in 200,000 and 1 in 1 million T cells. Sequencing was performed with immunoSEQ multiplex PCR; in TCRdb, only in-frame clones are kept and a portion is missing. The data hold approximately 90,000 clones, with around 77% observed a single time. The clonotype originates from a human donor with chronic lymphocytic leukemia. The specimen was PBMCs, collected after 24 months of ibrutinib treatment. The V call is TRBV5-4, the J call TRBJ1-3; perhaps TRBD1 as D (5 bases). CDR3: CASSREGQAIF. The CDR3, as DNA: TGTGCCAGCAGCCGAGAAGGACAAGCGATATTT.